Listed below are T cell receptor beta chains from one sample, sequenced in a study of T cells in Graves' hyperthyroidism and ophthalmopathy. TCRdb independently ran MiXCR on the multiplex PCR reads; one entry per CDR3 protein. The table has about 360,000 distinct CDR3 sequences, around 25% seen once. Sequencing was done on a sample of blood. The receptors come from a man aged 45-65 years with Graves' hyperthyroidism. CDR3s include the opening cysteine and the closing phenylalanine or tryptophan. Fields, in order: CDR3 length, V gene, J gene, D gene, clone size, CDR3 DNA, CDR3 protein. The D gene is left open where the match is weak. Expanded clones are given a class, and other clones once, few, many or no size at all.

>18|TRBV11-2|TRBJ2-3|TRBD2|NA
TGTGCCAGCAGCTTACTTATAGGACTAGCGGGAGGAACAGATACGCAGTATTTT
CASSLLIGLAGGTDTQYF
>17|TRBV24-1|TRBJ2-1|TRBD1|few
TGTGCCACCAGTGATCCCACGTCGACAGGGCCGAACAATGAGCAGTTCTTC
CATSDPTSTGPNNEQFF
>14|TRBV3-1|TRBJ2-7|NA|few
TGTGCCAGCAGCCAAAGTAGGAGTAGCCACGAGCAGTACTTC
CASSQSRSSHEQYF
>12|TRBV6-1|TRBJ1-1|NA|many
TGTGCCAGCAGAAAGGGTTTCACTGAAGCTTTCTTT
CASRKGFTEAFF
>17|TRBV12-3/TRBV12-4|TRBJ2-2|TRBD1|many
TGTGCCAGCAGCTGGGGACAGGGGGCGCCGATCACCGGGGAGCTGTTTTTT
CASSWGQGAPITGELFF
>14|TRBV12-5|TRBJ1-2|NA|NA
TGTGCTAGTGCAATGGGGGCAGGGGCCTATGGCTACACCTTC
CASAMGAGAYGYTF
>13|TRBV11-1|TRBJ1-5|NA|few
TGTGCCAGCAGTCACGACGTCAACCAGCCCCAGCATTTT
CASSHDVNQPQHF
>15|TRBV19|TRBJ1-6|NA|NA
TGTGCCAGTAGTATGCAGAGCTCCTATAATTCACCCCTCCACTTT
CASSMQSSYNSPLHF
>16|TRBV6-1|TRBJ2-7|TRBD2|many
TGTGCCAGCAGTGAACTTCGGCTAGCGGGGGAATACGAGCAGTACTTC
CASSELRLAGEYEQYF
>14|TRBV30|TRBJ1-5|NA|few
TGTGCCTGGAGCCTCCGGCCAGGCGGGCAGCCCCAGCATTTT
CAWSLRPGGQPQHF
>16|TRBV7-3|TRBJ1-1|NA|few
TGTGCCAGCAGCTTATACAGCGGGGGGGGGAACACTGAAGCTTTCTTT
CASSLYSGGGNTEAFF
>14|TRBV7-6|TRBJ1-6|TRBD1|many
TGTGCCAGCAGTCATCGGCGGGACAGCTCACCCCTCCACTTT
CASSHRRDSSPLHF
>15|TRBV12-5|TRBJ2-2|TRBD1|NA
TGTGCTAGTGGTCCAGGACAGGTGAACACCGAGGAGCTGTTTTTT
CASGPGQVNTEELFF
>16|TRBV6-1|TRBJ2-7|TRBD1|few
TGTGCCAGCAGTTTAACCCTAGGACAGGGGGTCTACGAGCAGTACTTC
CASSLTLGQGVYEQYF
>14|TRBV6-1|TRBJ2-3|NA|few
TGTGCCAGCCTCGCGGCCTCCCACACAGATACGCAGTATTTT
CASLAASHTDTQYF
>15|TRBV7-3|TRBJ2-1|TRBD1|few
TGTGCCAGCAGCTCTACCGGGACAGACGCCAATGAGCAGTTCTTC
CASSSTGTDANEQFF
>11|TRBV10-2|TRBJ1-2|NA|NA
TGCGCCAGCAGTGACGCGTGGGGCTACACCTTC
CASSDAWGYTF
>11|TRBV6-1|TRBJ1-2|NA|few
TGTGCCAGCAGTTTCCAGGGTGGCTACACCTTC
CASSFQGGYTF
>15|TRBV20-1|TRBJ2-1|TRBD2|few
TGCAGTGCTAGAAAAACTAGCGGTTACTACAATGAGCAGTTCTTC
CSARKTSGYYNEQFF
>15|TRBV12-3/TRBV12-4|TRBJ2-5|TRBD1|few
TGTGCCAGCAGTTCCCGGACAGGCCTTGGGGAGACCCAGTACTTC
CASSSRTGLGETQYF
>17|TRBV14|TRBJ2-1|TRBD2|NA
TGTGCCAGCAGCCAATGGGGACTAGCGGGAGCCTACAATGATCAGTTCTTC
CASSQWGLAGAYNDQFF
>14|TRBV6-1|TRBJ2-1|NA|many
TGTGCCACTACTCAGGGTGCTGGGCGAAATGAGCAGTTCTTC
CATTQGAGRNEQFF
>16|TRBV6-5|TRBJ1-3|NA|once
TGTGCCAGCAGTTACGGTAACAGGTTCTCTGGAAACACCATATATTTT
CASSYGNRFSGNTIYF
>14|TRBV5-1|TRBJ2-1|TRBD1|few
TGCGCCACCCGACAGGGGTACTCCTACAATGAGCAGTTCTTC
CATRQGYSYNEQFF
>15|TRBV28|TRBJ2-3|TRBD1|many
TGTGCCAGTGTTTTGTCGGACAGGTACACAGATACGCAGTATTTT
CASVLSDRYTDTQYF
>15|TRBV7-9|TRBJ1-1|NA|NA
TGTGCCAGCAGCTTGGATGGGACCCTGAACACTGAAGCTTTCTTT
CASSLDGTLNTEAFF
>13|TRBV28|TRBJ1-2|TRBD1|NA
TGTGCCAGCAGCGCAGACAGGGGCCCTGGCTACACCTTC
CASSADRGPGYTF
>13|TRBV3-1|TRBJ2-1|NA|NA
TGTGCCAGCAGCCGAAACCGGGACGGAGAGCAGTTCTTC
CASSRNRDGEQFF
>17|TRBV24-1|TRBJ2-3|TRBD2|few
TGTGCCACCAGTGATCCAGGACTAGCGGGAGTCACAGATACGCAGTATTTT
CATSDPGLAGVTDTQYF
>15|TRBV20-1|TRBJ2-1|TRBD2|NA
TGCAGTGCTAGGTTTGCGGCTAGCGGGAGTAATGAGCAGTTCTTC
CSARFAASGSNEQFF
>14|TRBV12-3/TRBV12-4|TRBJ1-2|NA|NA
TGTGCCAGCAGCCCAGGGATTTGGGGCTATGGCTACACCTTC
CASSPGIWGYGYTF
>18|TRBV2|TRBJ2-7|TRBD1|many
TGTGCCAGCAGTAGACAGGGGGCAAGCCTAGCGGTATCCTACGAGCAGTACTTC
CASSRQGASLAVSYEQYF